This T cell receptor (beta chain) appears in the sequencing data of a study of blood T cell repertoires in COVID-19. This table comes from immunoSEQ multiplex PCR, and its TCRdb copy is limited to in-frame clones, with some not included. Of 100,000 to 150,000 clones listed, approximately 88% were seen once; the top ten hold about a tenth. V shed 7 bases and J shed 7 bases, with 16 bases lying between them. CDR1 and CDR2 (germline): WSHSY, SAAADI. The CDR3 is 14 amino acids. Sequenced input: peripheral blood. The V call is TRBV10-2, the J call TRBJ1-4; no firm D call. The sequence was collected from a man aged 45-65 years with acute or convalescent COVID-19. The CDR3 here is CASIDKRNSEKLFF. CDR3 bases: TGCGCCAGCATTGACAAACGCAACTCTGAAAAACTGTTTTTT.